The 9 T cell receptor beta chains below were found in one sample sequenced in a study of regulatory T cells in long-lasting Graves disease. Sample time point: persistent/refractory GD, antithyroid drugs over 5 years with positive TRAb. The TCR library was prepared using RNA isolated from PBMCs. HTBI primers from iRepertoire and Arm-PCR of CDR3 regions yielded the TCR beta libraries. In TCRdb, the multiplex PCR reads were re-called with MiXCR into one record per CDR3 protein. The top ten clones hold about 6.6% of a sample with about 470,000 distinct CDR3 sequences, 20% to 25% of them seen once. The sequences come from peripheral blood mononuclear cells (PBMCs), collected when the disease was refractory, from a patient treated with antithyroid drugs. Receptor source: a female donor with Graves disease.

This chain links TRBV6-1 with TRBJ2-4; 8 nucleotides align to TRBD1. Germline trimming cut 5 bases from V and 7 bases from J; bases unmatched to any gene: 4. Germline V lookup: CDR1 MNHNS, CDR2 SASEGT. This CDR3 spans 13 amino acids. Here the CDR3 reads CASSPRQGNIQYF. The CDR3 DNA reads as TGTGCCAGCAGTCCCCGACAGGGGAACATTCAGTACTTC.

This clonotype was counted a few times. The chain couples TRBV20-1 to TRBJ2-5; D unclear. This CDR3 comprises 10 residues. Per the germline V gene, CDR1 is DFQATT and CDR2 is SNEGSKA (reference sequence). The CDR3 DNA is TGCAGCCCAAAGAAGGGGACCCAGTACTTC. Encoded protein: CSPKKGTQYF.

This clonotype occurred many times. DNA for the CDR3: TGTGCCAGCAGCTTTAGTCCGGGGAAACTGTTTTTT. Translating gives CASSFSPGKLFF. The V gene is TRBV7-9, the J gene TRBJ1-4; D unresolved. The V gene's germline CDR1 is SEHNR and CDR2 FQNEAQ (reference sequence). V shed 3 bases and J shed 11 bases, with 10 bases lying between them. This CDR3 has 12 amino acids.

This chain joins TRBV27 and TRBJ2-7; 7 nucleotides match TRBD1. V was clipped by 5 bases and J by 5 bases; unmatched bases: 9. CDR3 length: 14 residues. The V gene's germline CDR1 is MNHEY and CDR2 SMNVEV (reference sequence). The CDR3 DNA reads TGTGCCAGCAGTGCACGGGACAGCTTGAACGAGCAGTACTTC. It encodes CASSARDSLNEQYF.

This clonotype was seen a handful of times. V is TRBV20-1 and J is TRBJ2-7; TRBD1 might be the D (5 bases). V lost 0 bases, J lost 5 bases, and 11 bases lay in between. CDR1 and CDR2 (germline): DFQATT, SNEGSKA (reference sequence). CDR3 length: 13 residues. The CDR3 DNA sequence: TGCAGTGCTAGAGATCCAGGGCGCGACGAGCAGTACTTC. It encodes CSARDPGRDEQYF.

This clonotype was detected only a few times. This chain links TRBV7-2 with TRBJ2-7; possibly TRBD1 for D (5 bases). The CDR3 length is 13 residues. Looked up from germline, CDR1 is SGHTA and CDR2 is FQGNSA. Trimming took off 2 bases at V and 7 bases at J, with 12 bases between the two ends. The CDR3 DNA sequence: TGTGCCAGCAGCTTACAGGGTGCAAGAGAGCAGTACTTC. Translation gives CASSLQGAREQYF.

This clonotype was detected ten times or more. The CDR3 bases are TGTGCCAGCAGTAAGGGACAGTATAATTCACCCCTCCACTTT. Amino acids: CASSKGQYNSPLHF. The chain is built from TRBV12-3 or TRBV12-4 and TRBJ1-6, with 7 bases identical to TRBD1. J lost 4 bases, V lost 5 bases, and 2 bases had no gene match. This CDR3 region has 14 residues.

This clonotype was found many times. The CDR3 bases are TGCGCCAGCAGCTTGGTCCAGGGGGAAGAGACCCAGTACTTC. This translates into CASSLVQGEETQYF. The rearrangement joins TRBV5-1 to TRBJ2-5, with 7 positions matching TRBD1. Losses at the gene ends were 0 bases for V and 3 bases for J; bases not matched to a gene: 2. The germline V gene has CDR1 SGHRS and CDR2 YFSETQ. The CDR3 is made up of 14 amino acids.

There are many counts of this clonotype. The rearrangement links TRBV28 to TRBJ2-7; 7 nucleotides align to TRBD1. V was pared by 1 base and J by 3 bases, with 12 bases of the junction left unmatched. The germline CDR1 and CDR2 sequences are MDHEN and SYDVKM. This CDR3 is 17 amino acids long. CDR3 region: CASSLSPGQRGGYEQYF. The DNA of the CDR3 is TGTGCCAGCAGTTTATCCCCGGGACAGAGAGGAGGCTACGAGCAGTACTTC.